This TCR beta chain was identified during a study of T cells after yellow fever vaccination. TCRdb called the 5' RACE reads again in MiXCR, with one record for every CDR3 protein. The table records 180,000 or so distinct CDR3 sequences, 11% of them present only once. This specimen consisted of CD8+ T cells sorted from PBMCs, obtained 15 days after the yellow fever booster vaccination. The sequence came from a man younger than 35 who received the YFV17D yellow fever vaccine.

The CDR3 nucleotides are TGTGCCAGCAGTTACTCCGGGGGGAATCGTGAGCAGTTCTTC. It codes for CASSYSGGNREQFF. The V call is TRBV6-6, the J call TRBJ2-1, with 7 bases matching TRBD2. Trimming cost V 0 bases and J 9 bases; bases outside gene matches: 5. This CDR3 has 14 amino acids. The germline V gene encodes CDR1 MNHNY and CDR2 SVGAGI (reference sequence).